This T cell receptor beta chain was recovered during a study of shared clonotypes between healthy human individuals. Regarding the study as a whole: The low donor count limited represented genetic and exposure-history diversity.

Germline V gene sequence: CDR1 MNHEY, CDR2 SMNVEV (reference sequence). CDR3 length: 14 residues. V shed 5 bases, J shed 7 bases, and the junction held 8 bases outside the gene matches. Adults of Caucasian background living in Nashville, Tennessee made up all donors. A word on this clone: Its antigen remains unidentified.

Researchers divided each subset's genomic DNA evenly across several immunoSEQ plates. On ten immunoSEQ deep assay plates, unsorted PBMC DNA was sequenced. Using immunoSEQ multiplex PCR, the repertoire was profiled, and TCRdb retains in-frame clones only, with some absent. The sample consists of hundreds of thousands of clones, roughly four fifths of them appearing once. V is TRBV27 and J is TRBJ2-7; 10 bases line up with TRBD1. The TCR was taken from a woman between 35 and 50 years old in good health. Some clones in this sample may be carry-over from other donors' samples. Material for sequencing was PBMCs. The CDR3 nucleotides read TGTGCCAGCAGTCTGGGACAGGGGTACCGTGAGCAGTACTTC. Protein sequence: CASSLGQGYREQYF.